These 27 T cell receptor beta chains were sequenced from one sample in a study of blood T cell repertoires in COVID-19. Profiled with immunoSEQ multiplex PCR; TCRdb holds only in-frame clones, not every one. The table lists 130,000 to 150,000 clones, 70% to 85% of them singletons. Sequenced input: peripheral blood. These receptors came from a woman aged 80 or over with acute or convalescent COVID-19.

This clone was detected ten times or more. The sample contains more than one DNA sequence encoding this CDR3. The V gene is TRBV7-3, the J gene TRBJ1-5; 11 bases line up with TRBD1. The CDR3 sequence is 15 residues long. Germline CDR1 SGHTA, CDR2 FQGTGA. The V gene end was trimmed by 2 bases and the J gene end by 7 bases; junction bases not matched to a gene: 4. CDR3 amino acids: CASSLDGTGGQPQHF. The CDR3 nucleotides are TGTGCCAGCAGCTTAGATGGGACAGGGGGGCAGCCCCAGCATTTT.

This chain uses TRBV5-1 with TRBJ1-2; the match to TRBD1 covers 7 bases. The CDR3 runs to 14 residues. Looked up from germline, CDR1 is SGHRS and CDR2 is YFSETQ. With V trimmed by 4 bases and J by 2 bases, 5 bases remained unmatched. The DNA for the CDR3 is TGCGCCAGCAGCGCCGGGGGACAGAACTATGGCTACACCTTC. Translating it yields CASSAGGQNYGYTF.

In its sample, this clone was seen a few times. This sequence joins TRBV7-2 and TRBJ1-3; D may be TRBD1 (5 bases). Germline-derived CDR1 and CDR2 are SGHTA and FQGNSA. V lost 1 base to trimming and J lost 3 bases, with 7 bases between them. This CDR3 has 14 residues. The CDR3: CASSLVGDGNTIYF. CDR3 sequence (DNA): TGTGCCAGCAGCTTAGTAGGGGATGGAAACACCATATATTTT.

The chain employs TRBV19 and TRBJ1-4, with 9 nucleotides matching TRBD1. The V gene's germline CDR1 is LNHDA and CDR2 SQIVND (reference sequence). J lost 3 bases, V lost 6 bases, and 5 bases had no gene match. CDR3 length equals 15 residues. For the CDR3, the DNA is TGTGCCAGTAGCAGGACAGGGGTTTCTAATGAAAAACTGTTTTTT. Translation: CASSRTGVSNEKLFF.

This sequence joins TRBV9 and TRBJ2-7; 9 nucleotides line up with TRBD1. The CDR3 is made up of 15 amino acids. V shed 0 bases and J 3 bases; nucleotides not matched to a gene: 4. Germline CDR1 SGDLS, CDR2 YYNGEE. Here the CDR3 reads CASSVGDRAYYEQYF. The CDR3 DNA is TGTGCCAGCAGCGTAGGGGACAGGGCGTACTACGAGCAGTACTTC.

The J gene is TRBJ2-1, the V gene TRBV11-2, with D perhaps matching TRBD2 (5 bases). There are 14 residues in the CDR3. Germline V gene lookup returns CDR1 SGHAT and CDR2 FQNNGV. V was cut by 4 bases and J by 6 bases, with 13 bases left in between. This CDR3 is CASSSQSGPNEQFF. In nucleotides, the CDR3 is TGTGCCAGCAGCTCACAAAGCGGCCCCAATGAGCAGTTCTTC.

This clone was seen a few times. V usage is TRBV5-1 and J usage is TRBJ1-1, with D unresolved. Germline V gene lookup returns CDR1 SGHRS and CDR2 YFSETQ. V was pared by 2 bases and J by 5 bases, with 10 bases between. The length of the CDR3 is 13 residues. The CDR3 loop reads CASSFGPGTEAFF. For the CDR3, the DNA is TGCGCCAGCAGCTTTGGCCCGGGAACTGAAGCTTTCTTT.

This chain links TRBV29-1 with TRBJ1-1, with D possibly being TRBD1 (5 bases). Per the germline V gene, CDR1 is SQVTM and CDR2 is ANQGSEA. V dropped 3 bases and J dropped 2 bases, with 10 bases sitting between them. This CDR3 contains 13 residues. The CDR3 loop reads CSVERQLNTEAFF. CDR3 DNA: TGCAGCGTTGAGAGACAGCTAAACACTGAAGCTTTCTTT.

This chain connects TRBV7-2 to TRBJ2-7; possibly TRBD1 for D (6 bases). Trimming stripped 5 bases from V and 2 bases from J, with 19 bases between. This CDR3 comprises 16 residues. Per the germline V gene, CDR1 is SGHTA and CDR2 is FQGNSA. CDR3 DNA: TGTGCCAGCAGCCCGCACCCCGGGCGGACAGCCTACGAGCAGTACTTC. Translation: CASSPHPGRTAYEQYF.

The chain joins TRBV6-6 to TRBJ2-5; the match to TRBD1 covers 7 bases. CDR1 and CDR2 (germline): MNHNY, SVGAGI (reference sequence). The CDR3 is 14 residues long. The trim removed 4 bases at V and 3 bases at J, leaving 5 bases unmatched. DNA for the CDR3: TGTGCCAGCAGTTCACGGGACAGCGAAGAGACCCAGTACTTC. This gives the protein CASSSRDSEETQYF.

The genes are TRBV2 and TRBJ1-4; 7 bases match TRBD1. Trimming at V came to 4 bases and at J to 0 bases, leaving 2 bases not matched to a gene. Germline V gene lookup returns CDR1 SNHLY and CDR2 FYNNEI. The CDR3 consists of 15 residues. CDR3: CASSAQGSTNEKLFF. The CDR3 DNA reads TGTGCCAGCAGTGCACAGGGGTCAACTAATGAAAAACTGTTTTTT.

The V gene is TRBV19, the J gene TRBJ1-6; no clear D gene. Germline V gives CDR1 LNHDA, CDR2 SQIVND (reference sequence). This CDR3 spans 17 amino acids. Between the trimmed V and J ends, which lost 5 bases and 5 bases, there was a span of 19 bases. This CDR3 reads CASSVPRILGDNSPLHF. The CDR3 nucleotides are TGTGCCAGTAGTGTCCCCCGTATCTTGGGCGATAATTCACCCCTCCACTTT.

The CDR3 DNA reads TGTGCCAGCAGCTTGGAGGTGGGGAGCGAGCAGTACTTC. Translation: CASSLEVGSEQYF. The chain carries TRBV5-6 and TRBJ2-7; maybe TRBD2 (5 bases). The CDR3 runs to 13 residues. V shed 0 bases and J shed 6 bases, with 10 bases lying between them. CDR1 SGHDT and CDR2 YYEEEE come from the germline V gene. The full variable domain, with the rest looked up from reference TRBV5-6 and TRBJ2-7, is DAGVTQSPTHLIKTRGQQVTLRCSPKSGHDTVSWYQQALGQGPQFIFQYYEEEERQRGNFPDRFSGHQFPNYSSELNVNALLLGDSALYLCASSLEVGSEQYFGPGTRLTVT.

The rearrangement links TRBV6-2 or TRBV6-3 to TRBJ2-1; D perhaps matches TRBD1 (6 bases). Deletions cut 5 bases from V and 6 bases from J, with 14 bases between. The CDR3 has 14 residues. Germline V gene data show CDR1 as MNHEY and CDR2 as SVGEGT. The chain's CDR3 is CASSRQALRNEQFF. CDR3 in DNA: TGTGCCAGCAGTAGACAGGCTCTCCGCAATGAGCAGTTCTTC.

The chain employs TRBV7-3 and TRBJ1-1, with D perhaps TRBD1 (5 bases). Germline V lookup: CDR1 SGHTA, CDR2 FQGTGA. CDR3 length: 15 amino acids. Between the trimmed V and J ends, which lost 3 bases and 1 base, there was a span of 12 bases. In DNA, the CDR3 is TGTGCCAGCAGCTTCCTAGGGCAGGGGAACACTGAAGCTTTCTTT. It translates to CASSFLGQGNTEAFF.

The V and J genes are TRBV7-8 and TRBJ2-3; the match to TRBD2 covers 9 bases. Germline V lookup: CDR1 SGHVS, CDR2 FQNEAQ. This CDR3 spans 18 amino acids. V dropped 2 bases and J dropped 4; count of bases not matched to a gene: 13. CDR3 nucleotide sequence: TGTGCCAGCAGCTTAATGCCCCGGGTAGCGGGGGTTTCAGATACGCAGTATTTT. Translation: CASSLMPRVAGVSDTQYF.

V and J are TRBV6-5 and TRBJ1-2; 8 bases line up with TRBD1. Unmatched junction bases numbered 9, after V lost 7 bases and J lost 5 bases. Germline V gene lookup returns CDR1 MNHEY and CDR2 SVGAGI. The CDR3 totals 14 residues. The CDR3, as DNA: TGTGCCAGCATTAGAGCCGGGACAGGTTATGGCTACACCTTC. This translates into CASIRAGTGYGYTF.

The chain uses TRBV18 and TRBJ1-5; D is uncertain. With 4 bases removed from V and 1 base from J, the gap between germline ends came to 5 bases. This CDR3 has 13 residues. Germline V gene data show CDR1 as KGHSH and CDR2 as LQKENI. In DNA, the CDR3 is TGTGCCAGCTCACGAGGCAGCAATCAGCCCCAGCATTTT. Its protein is CASSRGSNQPQHF.

The genes are TRBV5-4 and TRBJ2-3; no firm D call. Germline V gene lookup returns CDR1 SGHNT and CDR2 YYREEE (reference sequence). This CDR3 comprises 16 residues. Trimming removed 2 bases at V and 6 bases at J, with 19 bases between. The CDR3 region is CASSLKLTQIRDTQYF. As DNA, the CDR3 is TGTGCCAGCAGCTTAAAACTAACCCAAATCCGGGATACGCAGTATTTT. Full variable domain (rest looked up from reference TRBV5-4 and TRBJ2-3): ETGVTQSPTHLIKTRGQQVTLRCSSQSGHNTVSWYQQALGQGPQFIFQYYREEENGRGNFPPRFSGLQFPNYSSELNVNALELDDSALYLCASSLKLTQIRDTQYFGPGTRLTVL.

The genes are TRBV6-5 and TRBJ2-7; TRBD1 is a possible D gene (6 bases). Trimming removed 4 bases at V and 3 bases at J, with 7 bases between. This CDR3 has 12 residues. CDR1 MNHEY and CDR2 SVGAGI come from the germline V gene. The CDR3: CASSSQGYEQYF. CDR3 nucleotides: TGTGCCAGCAGTTCACAGGGCTACGAGCAGTACTTC.

The sample holds a few counts of this clone. J is TRBJ1-2 and V is TRBV10-3; weak D call: TRBD1 (6 bases). V was cut by 2 bases and J by 6 bases, with 10 bases left in between. The V gene's germline CDR1 is ENHRY and CDR2 SYGVKD. CDR3 length equals 13 residues. CDR3 amino acids: CAISEVGGHGYTF. In DNA form, the CDR3 reads TGTGCCATCAGTGAGGTCGGGGGGCATGGCTACACCTTC.

In nucleotides, the CDR3 is TGTGCCAGCAAGGAGGGACCGCTAAACACCGGGGAGCTGTTTTTT. Residues: CASKEGPLNTGELFF. The chain is built from TRBV6-5 and TRBJ2-2; maybe TRBD2 (6 bases). This CDR3 is built from 15 residues. Deletions cut 7 bases from V and 2 bases from J, with 14 bases between. Germline CDR1 is MNHEY and CDR2 is SVGAGI.

The V call is TRBV27, the J call TRBJ1-5; no definite D call. Germline assignment: CDR1 MNHEY and CDR2 SMNVEV (reference sequence). V lost 7 bases and J lost 5, with 12 bases in between. The CDR3 covers 13 residues. The CDR3 DNA sequence: TGTGCCAGCACCCTGACACCCGATCAGCCCCAGCATTTT. Translation: CASTLTPDQPQHF.

This clone came up once. The CDR3 coding sequence is TGTGCCAGCAGCTTGGGAGTATTCGGTGGCTACACCTTC. Its protein is CASSLGVFGGYTF. V and J are TRBV5-6 and TRBJ1-2, with D uncertain. This CDR3 has 13 residues. The V end was cut by 0 bases, the J end by 7 bases, with 10 bases between. Germline CDR1 and CDR2: SGHDT and YYEEEE.

The chain couples TRBV6-5 to TRBJ1-5, with a weak D call TRBD1 (5 bases). The V gene lost 7 bases and the J gene lost 6 bases, with 13 bases spanning the gap. CDR3 length: 13 amino acids. Germline V CDR1 and CDR2: MNHEY, SVGAGI. CDR3 nucleotide sequence: TGTGCCAGCACCGACAGTTACGGTCAGCCCCAGCATTTT. Translating it yields CASTDSYGQPQHF.

The J gene is TRBJ1-6, the V gene TRBV19; D may be TRBD1 (5 bases). The CDR3 runs to 16 residues. V lost 5 bases and J lost 6, with 17 bases in between. From germline, CDR1 is LNHDA and CDR2 SQIVND (reference sequence). The chain's CDR3 is CASSLSTARSNSPLHF. The CDR3, as DNA: TGTGCCAGTAGTCTTTCGACAGCCCGAAGTAATTCACCCCTCCACTTT.

This clone was seen more than once but under ten times. The chain has TRBV18 and TRBJ1-1; D is ambiguous. The CDR3 totals 15 residues. The V end was cut by 3 bases, the J end by 1 base, with 12 bases between. Germline CDR1 and CDR2: KGHSH and LQKENI. The CDR3 coding sequence is TGTGCCAGCTCACCTCAAGACACTCAGAACACTGAAGCTTTCTTT. It encodes CASSPQDTQNTEAFF.